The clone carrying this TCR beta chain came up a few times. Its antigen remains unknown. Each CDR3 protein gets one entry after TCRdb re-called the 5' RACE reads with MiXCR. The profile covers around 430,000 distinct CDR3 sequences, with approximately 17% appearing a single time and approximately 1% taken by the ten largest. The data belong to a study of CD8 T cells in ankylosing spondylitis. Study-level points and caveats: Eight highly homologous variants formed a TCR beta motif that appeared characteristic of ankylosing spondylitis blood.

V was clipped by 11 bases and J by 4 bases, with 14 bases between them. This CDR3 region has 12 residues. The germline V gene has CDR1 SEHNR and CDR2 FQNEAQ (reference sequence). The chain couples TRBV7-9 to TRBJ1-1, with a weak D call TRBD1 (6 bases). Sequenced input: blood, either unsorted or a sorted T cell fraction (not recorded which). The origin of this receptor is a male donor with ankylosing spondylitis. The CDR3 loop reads CAGWQGSTEAFF. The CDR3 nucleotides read TGTGCCGGTTGGCAGGGGAGCACTGAAGCTTTCTTT.